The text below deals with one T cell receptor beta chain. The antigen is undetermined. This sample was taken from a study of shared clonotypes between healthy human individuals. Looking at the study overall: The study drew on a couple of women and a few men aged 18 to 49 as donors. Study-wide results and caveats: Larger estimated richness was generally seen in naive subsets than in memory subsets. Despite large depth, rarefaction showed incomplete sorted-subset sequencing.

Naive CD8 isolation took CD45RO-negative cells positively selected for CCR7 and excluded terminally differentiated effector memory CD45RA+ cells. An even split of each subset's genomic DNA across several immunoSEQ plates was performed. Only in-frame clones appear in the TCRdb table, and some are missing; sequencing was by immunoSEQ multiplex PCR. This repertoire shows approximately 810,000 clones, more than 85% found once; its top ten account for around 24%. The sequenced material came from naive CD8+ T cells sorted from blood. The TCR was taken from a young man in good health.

This CDR3 is CSVYRVGGDGYTF. CDR3 coding DNA: TGCAGCGTATACAGGGTCGGTGGTGATGGCTACACCTTC. The chain links TRBV29-1 to TRBJ1-2, with a tentative D call TRBD1 (6 bases). Germline CDR1 SQVTM, CDR2 ANQGSEA. Trimming cost V 6 bases and J 6 bases, with 17 bases left between them. The CDR3 is 13 amino acids.